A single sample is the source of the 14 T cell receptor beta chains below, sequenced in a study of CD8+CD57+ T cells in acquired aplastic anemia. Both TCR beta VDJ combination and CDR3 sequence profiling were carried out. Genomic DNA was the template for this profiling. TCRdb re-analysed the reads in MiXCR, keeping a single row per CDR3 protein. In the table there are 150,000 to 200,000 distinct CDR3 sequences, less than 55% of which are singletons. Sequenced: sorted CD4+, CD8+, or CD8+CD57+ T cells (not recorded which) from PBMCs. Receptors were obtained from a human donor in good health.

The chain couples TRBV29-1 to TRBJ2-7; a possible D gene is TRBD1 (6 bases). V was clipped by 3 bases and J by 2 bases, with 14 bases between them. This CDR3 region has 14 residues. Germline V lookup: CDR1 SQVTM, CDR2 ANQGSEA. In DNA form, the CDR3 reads TGCAGCGTTGACCCAGGGGTAGGGGCCTACGAGCAGTACTTC. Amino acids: CSVDPGVGAYEQYF.

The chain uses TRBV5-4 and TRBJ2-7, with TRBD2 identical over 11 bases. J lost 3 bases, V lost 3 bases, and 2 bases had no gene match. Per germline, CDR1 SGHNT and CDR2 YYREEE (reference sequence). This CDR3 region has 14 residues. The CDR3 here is CASSSGLAGYEQYF. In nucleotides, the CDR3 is TGTGCCAGCAGCTCCGGACTAGCGGGCTACGAGCAGTACTTC.

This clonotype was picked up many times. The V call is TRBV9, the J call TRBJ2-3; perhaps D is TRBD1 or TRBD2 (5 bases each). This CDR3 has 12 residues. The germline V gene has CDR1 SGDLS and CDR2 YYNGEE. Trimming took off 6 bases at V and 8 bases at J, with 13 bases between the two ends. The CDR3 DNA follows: TGTGCCAGCAACAACCCGGGGCGTACGCAGTATTTT. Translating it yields CASNNPGRTQYF.

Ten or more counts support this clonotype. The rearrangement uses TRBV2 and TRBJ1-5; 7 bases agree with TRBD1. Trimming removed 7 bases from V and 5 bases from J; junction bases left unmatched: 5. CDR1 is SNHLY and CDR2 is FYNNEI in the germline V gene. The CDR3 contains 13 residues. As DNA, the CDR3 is TGTGCCAGCAACAGACAGGGCGATCAGCCCCAGCATTTT. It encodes CASNRQGDQPQHF.

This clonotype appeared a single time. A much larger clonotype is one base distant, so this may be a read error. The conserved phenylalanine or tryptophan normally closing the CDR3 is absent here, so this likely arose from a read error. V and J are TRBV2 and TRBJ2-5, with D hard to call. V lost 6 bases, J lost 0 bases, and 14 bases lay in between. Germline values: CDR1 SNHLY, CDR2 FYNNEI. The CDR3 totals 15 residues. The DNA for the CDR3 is TGTGCCAGCAGCCTGGCTGGCAGATACCAAGAGACCCAGTACCTC. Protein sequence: CASSLAGRYQETQYL.

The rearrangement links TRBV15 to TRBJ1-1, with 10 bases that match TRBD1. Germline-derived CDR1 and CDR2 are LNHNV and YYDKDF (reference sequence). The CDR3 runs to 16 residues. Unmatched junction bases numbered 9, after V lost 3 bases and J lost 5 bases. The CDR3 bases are TGTGCCACCAGCAGGTCCGGACAGGGGGGGGTTACTGAAGCTTTCTTT. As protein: CATSRSGQGGVTEAFF.

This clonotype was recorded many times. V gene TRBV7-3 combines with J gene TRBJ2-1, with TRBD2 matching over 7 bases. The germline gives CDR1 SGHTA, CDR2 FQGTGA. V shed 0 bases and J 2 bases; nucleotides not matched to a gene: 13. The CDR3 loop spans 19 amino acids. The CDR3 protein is CASSLTQGSQRGAYNEQFF. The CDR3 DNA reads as TGTGCCAGCAGCTTAACCCAGGGATCACAGCGGGGTGCCTACAATGAGCAGTTCTTC.

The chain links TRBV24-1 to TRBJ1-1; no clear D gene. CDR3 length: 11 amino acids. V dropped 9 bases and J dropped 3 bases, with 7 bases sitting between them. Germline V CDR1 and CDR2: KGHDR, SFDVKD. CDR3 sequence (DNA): TGTGCCACCCGAGACGACACTGAAGCTTTCTTT. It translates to CATRDDTEAFF.

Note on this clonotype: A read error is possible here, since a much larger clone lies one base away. The chain's CDR3 is CTSSVDLGDEKLFF. The CDR3 nucleotides are TGTACCAGCAGCGTAGACCTGGGTGATGAAAAACTGTTTTTT. The chain carries TRBV9 and TRBJ1-4; D is uncertain. Germline assignment: CDR1 SGDLS and CDR2 YYNGEE. This CDR3 is 14 amino acids long. The variable domain in full, completed from reference TRBV9 and TRBJ1-4, reads DSGVTQTPKHLITATGQRVTLRCSPRSGDLSVYWYQQSLDQGLQFLIQYYNGEERAKGNILERFSAQQFPDLHSELNLSSLELGDSALYFCTSSVDLGDEKLFFGSGTQLSVL.

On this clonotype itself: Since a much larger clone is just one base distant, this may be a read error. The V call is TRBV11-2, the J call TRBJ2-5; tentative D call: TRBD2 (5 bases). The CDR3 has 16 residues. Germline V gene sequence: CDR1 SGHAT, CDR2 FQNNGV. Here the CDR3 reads CATSLSLARSLETQYF. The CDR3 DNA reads TGTGCCACCAGCTTGTCGCTAGCACGTTCTTTAGAGACCCAGTACTTC.

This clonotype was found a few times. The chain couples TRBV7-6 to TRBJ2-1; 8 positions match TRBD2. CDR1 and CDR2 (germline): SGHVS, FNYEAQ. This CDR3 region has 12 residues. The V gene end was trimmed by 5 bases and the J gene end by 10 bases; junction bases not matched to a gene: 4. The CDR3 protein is CASSRLAQEQFF. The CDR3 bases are TGTGCCAGCAGCCGACTAGCGCAGGAGCAGTTCTTC.

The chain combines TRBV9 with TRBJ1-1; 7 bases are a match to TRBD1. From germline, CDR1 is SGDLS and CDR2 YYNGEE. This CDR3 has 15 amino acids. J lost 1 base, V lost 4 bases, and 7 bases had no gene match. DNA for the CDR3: TGTGCCAGCAGCTTCTCAGGGGGGGGGAACACTGAAGCTTTCTTT. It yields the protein CASSFSGGGNTEAFF.

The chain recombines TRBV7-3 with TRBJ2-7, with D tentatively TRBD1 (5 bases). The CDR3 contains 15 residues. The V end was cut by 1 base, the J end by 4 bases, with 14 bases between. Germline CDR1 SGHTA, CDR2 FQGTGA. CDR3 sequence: CASSLKDILGYEQYF. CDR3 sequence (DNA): TGTGCCAGCAGCTTAAAGGACATCCTCGGGTACGAGCAGTACTTC. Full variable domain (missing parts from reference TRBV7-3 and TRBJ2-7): GAGVSQTPSNKVTEKGKYVELRCDPISGHTALYWYRQSLGQGPEFLIYFQGTGAADDSGLPNDRFFAVRPEGSVSTLKIQRTERGDSAVYLCASSLKDILGYEQYFGPGTRLTVT.

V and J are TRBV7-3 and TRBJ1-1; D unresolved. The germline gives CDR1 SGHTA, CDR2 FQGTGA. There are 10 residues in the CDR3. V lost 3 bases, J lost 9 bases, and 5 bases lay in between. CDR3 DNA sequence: TGTGCCAGCAGCTTTTTACAAGCTTTCTTT. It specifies CASSFLQAFF.